This note documents a single TCR beta chain sequence. The antigen this receptor binds is unknown. Base qualities are missing; no much larger clone stands one base away. The CDR3 starts with the cysteine, ends with the phenylalanine, and has 15 residues. Just the 45-base CDR3 DNA is kept, in frame starting at base 1. CDR1 and CDR2, looked up from the germline V gene (reference sequence), are MNHEY and SMNVEV. For this chain, trimming is 6 bases at the V end and 2 bases at the J end, and the number of junction bases without a gene match is 7. Samples from volunteer blood donors who had recovered from COVID-19 were contributed by a second Seattle source. The collaborating institutions used their own protocols to collect whole blood in K2EDTA tubes. For TCRbeta analysis, collaborators shipped samples in one of three forms: frozen whole blood, isolated PBMCs, or DNA extracted from either of those sample types.

This record belongs to a study of blood T cell repertoires in COVID-19 (TCRdb year 2020). Notes on the research overall: The collaborator samples originated in the United States, Italy and Spain and spanned the acute and convalescent phases of COVID-19. The material from the prospective study consisted of cDNA or gDNA derived from T cells, B-cell-depleted T cells, or PBMCs. Subjects who had been exposed to COVID-19, were actively infected with it, or had recovered from it provided the deeply sampled blood TCRbeta repertoires that made up the dataset. The repertoires were released in a freely available public database intended as a resource for research on the immune response to SARS-CoV-2. Samples came from the ongoing ImmuneRACE study (first 160 participants) plus 1,254 subjects from 6 global collaborators. The sample metadata nearly always contained a de-identified subject ID, COVID-19 status, age in years and sex. Where available, HLA class I and class II types were obtained from metadata supplied by the sample provider rather than from assay-based typing.

What the study reported, not specific to this receptor: How much clinical and demographic metadata was included differed by source and by participant, and the metadata was provided uncurated.

The immunoSEQ Assay, a bias-controlled multiplex PCR, was used to amplify TCRbeta CDR3 regions from genomic DNA. Per the original workflow: The number of nucleated cells in each sample was estimated by amplification of reference gene primers within the assay. To quantify the absolute abundance of each unique TCRbeta CDR3 rearrangement, sequence reads were collapsed and filtered. For each sample, productive Simpson clonality was calculated as the square root of Simpson's diversity index over productive rearrangements. TCRdb retrieved this table from immuneACCESS and kept in-frame rearrangements only. Not all clones are present; in checked studies, unresolved V genes account for under half, and no reason is known for the remainder. V, J and clone size were drawn from that table, and D and trimming were deduced from the DNA. Recorded for this sample are under 250,000 clones; over 80% of them occurred a single time. Roughly 2% of the sample lies in the top ten.

This sequence uses TRBV27 and TRBJ2-3, and TRBD1 matches 8 of the central bases. The sample was peripheral blood. The TCR originated in a man between 25 and 39 years old who had recovered from COVID-19. The CDR3 region has the sequence CASRPGGPPTDTQYF. The DNA sequence reads TGTGCCAGCAGACCAGGGGGCCCACCCACAGATACGCAGTATTTT.